This T cell receptor (beta chain) derives from a study of early T cells in non-severe SARS-CoV-2 infection. Individual cDNA molecules received unique molecular identifiers during library preparation. TCRdb processed the 5' RACE reads anew with MiXCR; each CDR3 protein has one entry. The repertoire holds around 58,000 distinct CDR3 sequences, with roughly an eighth as singletons. This CDR3 has 14 amino acids. Trimming cost V 1 base and J 0 bases, with 7 bases left between them. Study-level points and caveats: A preference for anti-spike CD8 responses marked VDJdb matching, which missed private and CD4 specificities.

This clonotype was counted a few times. The antigen remains unidentified. The specimen sequenced was whole blood. The chain links TRBV12-3 or TRBV12-4 to TRBJ2-7, with D unresolved. The sequence came from an adult who was a healthcare worker with PCR-confirmed SARS-CoV-2 infection or an uninfected control (not recorded which). CDR3 protein: CASSLEGISYEQYF. CDR3 sequence (DNA): TGTGCCAGCAGTTTAGAGGGCATCTCCTACGAGCAGTACTTC.